The 30 T cell receptor beta chains presented below share a single source sample, sequenced in a study of blood T cell repertoires in COVID-19. The protocol was immunoSEQ multiplex PCR, while the TCRdb copy is restricted to in-frame clones and leaves out a portion. The repertoire includes over 250,000 clones, roughly 85% of them detected once, and 5.1% sits in the top ten. The sequenced sample consisted of peripheral blood. Receptors originate from a man between 45 and 60 years old with active or convalescent COVID-19.

The rearrangement links TRBV30 to TRBJ1-2; no reliable D call. Germline assignment: CDR1 GTSNPN and CDR2 SVGIG (reference sequence). The CDR3 is 14 amino acids. Trimming removed 1 base at V and 3 bases at J, with 12 bases between. CDR3 sequence: CAWSGKRADYGYTF. The DNA of the CDR3 is TGTGCCTGGAGTGGTAAGAGGGCCGACTATGGCTACACCTTC.

The V call is TRBV4-1, the J call TRBJ1-6, with a weak D call TRBD1 (5 bases). The CDR3 totals 15 residues. In germline, CDR1 is MGHRA, CDR2 YSYEKL. Trimming took 2 bases from V and 6 from J, leaving 11 bases between them. CDR3 sequence: CASSQRQSFNSPLHF. The CDR3 DNA reads as TGCGCCAGCAGCCAAAGACAGTCTTTTAATTCACCCCTCCACTTT.

The rearrangement uses TRBV6-5 and TRBJ2-7; perhaps TRBD1 as D (5 bases). This CDR3 comprises 14 residues. Trimming removed 2 bases from V and 7 bases from J, with 15 bases in between. CDR1 is MNHEY, CDR2 SVGAGI, per germline. The DNA for the CDR3 is TGTGCCAGCAGTTACGCCCAGGGTGAACGAGAGCAGTACTTC. It translates to CASSYAQGEREQYF.

This chain uses TRBV15 with TRBJ1-4; a weak D match, TRBD1 (6 bases). Deletions cut 3 bases from V and 2 bases from J, with 13 bases between. The germline V gene encodes CDR1 LNHNV and CDR2 YYDKDF (reference sequence). The CDR3 contains 16 residues. DNA of the CDR3: TGTGCCACCAGCAGGGCAACAGGGTCGACTAATGAAAAACTGTTTTTT. Residues: CATSRATGSTNEKLFF.

The gene calls are TRBV5-6 and TRBJ1-2, with no clear D. Germline V gives CDR1 SGHDT, CDR2 YYEEEE. The CDR3 covers 13 residues. The V and J ends lost 3 bases and 4 bases respectively, with 10 bases between them. Written as DNA, the CDR3 is TGTGCCAGCAGCTCATCAGGTTCCTATGGCTACACCTTC. This sequence encodes CASSSSGSYGYTF.

The chain recombines TRBV5-5 with TRBJ1-6; D possibly corresponds to TRBD1 (6 bases). The CDR3 contains 18 residues. Germline V gives CDR1 SGHKS, CDR2 YYEKEE (reference sequence). V was cut by 4 bases and J by 3 bases, with 20 bases left in between. CDR3 amino acids: CASSLFSGAQYYNSPLHF. The CDR3 nucleotides read TGTGCCAGCAGCCTATTTTCAGGGGCCCAATACTATAATTCACCCCTCCACTTT.

The chain uses TRBV9 and TRBJ2-2, with 8 bases identical to TRBD1. V dropped 3 bases and J dropped 3; count of bases not matched to a gene: 4. CDR1 and CDR2 (germline): SGDLS, YYNGEE. This CDR3 has 15 residues. The DNA of the CDR3 is TGTGCCAGCAGCGGCCAGGGGGCGCACACCGGGGAGCTGTTTTTT. It codes for CASSGQGAHTGELFF.

This chain links TRBV6-5 with TRBJ2-7; TRBD2 is a possible D gene (6 bases). V was trimmed by 5 bases and J by 2 bases, leaving 16 bases between them. The CDR3 is 15 amino acids. The germline V gene encodes CDR1 MNHEY and CDR2 SVGAGI. The CDR3 reads CASSPRVAVAYEQYF. CDR3 nucleotides: TGTGCCAGCAGTCCCCGGGTAGCGGTCGCCTACGAGCAGTACTTC.

V is TRBV7-3 and J is TRBJ2-1; 11 positions agree with TRBD2. The CDR3 extends over 17 amino acids. The J segment lost 0 bases and the V segment lost 2 bases, leaving 3 bases of the junction unmatched. In germline, CDR1 is SGHTA, CDR2 FQGTGA. The chain's CDR3 is CASSLGTSGYSYNEQFF. The CDR3 DNA reads as TGTGCCAGCAGCTTAGGGACTAGCGGATACTCCTACAATGAGCAGTTCTTC.

V gene TRBV5-1 combines with J gene TRBJ2-7; TRBD1 might be the D (6 bases). V was clipped by 2 bases and J by 1 base, with 13 bases between them. Germline V CDR1 and CDR2: SGHRS, YFSETQ. This CDR3 region has 15 residues. CDR3 DNA sequence: TGCGCCAGCAGCTTAACCGGGACACCGTCCTACGAGCAGTACTTC. Its translation is CASSLTGTPSYEQYF. Looking up the rest from reference TRBV5-1 and TRBJ2-7 gives the full variable domain: KAGVTQTPRYLIKTRGQQVTLSCSPISGHRSVSWYQQTPGQGLQFLFEYFSETQRNKGNFPGRFSGRQFSNSRSEMNVSTLELGDSALYLCASSLTGTPSYEQYFGPGTRLTVT.

The chain employs TRBV19 and TRBJ2-2; 9 bases align to TRBD1. CDR1 LNHDA and CDR2 SQIVND come from the germline V gene (reference sequence). This CDR3 spans 15 amino acids. With V trimmed by 7 bases and J by 5 bases, 8 bases remained unmatched. CDR3 protein: CASKPPGQGTGELFF. CDR3 DNA sequence: TGTGCCAGTAAACCCCCGGGACAGGGTACCGGGGAGCTGTTTTTT.

This sequence joins TRBV19 and TRBJ2-1; 8 nucleotides agree with TRBD2. V lost 5 bases to trimming and J lost 5 bases; unmatched junction nucleotides: 8. There are 15 residues in the CDR3. CDR1 and CDR2 from the germline V gene are LNHDA and SQIVND (reference sequence). The CDR3 spells CASSLQAGANNEQFF. For the CDR3, the DNA is TGTGCCAGTAGTCTCCAAGCGGGAGCTAACAATGAGCAGTTCTTC.

This clone was seen once. The chain uses TRBV7-9 and TRBJ2-4; 9 nucleotides line up with TRBD1. The J segment lost 8 bases and the V segment lost 3 bases, leaving 5 bases of the junction unmatched. The CDR3 runs to 14 residues. Germline V gene lookup returns CDR1 SEHNR and CDR2 FQNEAQ (reference sequence). CDR3 region: CASSFPDRGDIQYF. DNA of the CDR3: TGTGCCAGCAGCTTTCCGGACAGGGGAGACATTCAGTACTTC.

This sequence joins TRBV5-1 and TRBJ2-1, with 15 nucleotides matching TRBD2. After removal of 6 bases from V and 7 bases from J, the junction contained 2 bases not matched to a gene. Germline V gene sequence: CDR1 SGHRS, CDR2 YFSETQ. The CDR3 is 14 amino acids. Written as DNA, the CDR3 is TGCGCCAGCACGGGACTAGCGGGAGGTAATGAGCAGTTCTTC. Protein sequence: CASTGLAGGNEQFF.

CDR3 bases: TGTGCCAGCTCACAAGGACAGGGATATAATTCACCCCTCCACTTT. Translation: CASSQGQGYNSPLHF. The chain carries TRBV18 and TRBJ1-6, with TRBD1 matching over 8 bases. Germline V gene lookup returns CDR1 KGHSH and CDR2 LQKENI. The CDR3 consists of 15 residues. After removal of 4 bases from V and 4 bases from J, the junction contained 3 bases not matched to a gene.

The V and J genes are TRBV7-3 and TRBJ2-2; 13 bases are a match to TRBD2. V trimming: 1 base; J trimming: 3 bases; junction bases outside the gene matches: 14. The CDR3 consists of 21 residues. Germline assignment: CDR1 SGHTA and CDR2 FQGTGA. The CDR3 sequence: CASSLMEWAGLAGADTGELFF. In nucleotides, the CDR3 is TGTGCCAGCAGCTTAATGGAATGGGCAGGACTAGCGGGAGCGGACACCGGGGAGCTGTTTTTT. Looking up the rest from reference TRBV7-3 and TRBJ2-2 gives the full variable domain: GAGVSQTPSNKVTEKGKYVELRCDPISGHTALYWYRQSLGQGPEFLIYFQGTGAADDSGLPNDRFFAVRPEGSVSTLKIQRTERGDSAVYLCASSLMEWAGLAGADTGELFFGEGSRLTVL.

The chain uses TRBV7-9 and TRBJ2-2, with 7 bases that match TRBD2. J was trimmed by 3 bases and V by 6 bases; bases with no gene match: 7. Germline assignment: CDR1 SEHNR and CDR2 FQNEAQ (reference sequence). The CDR3 runs 15 residues. In nucleotides, the CDR3 is TGTGCCAGCAGAAGGACTAGTACGGACACCGGGGAGCTGTTTTTT. Encoded protein: CASRRTSTDTGELFF.

The V call is TRBV27, the J call TRBJ2-1; perhaps TRBD2 as D (5 bases). V was trimmed by 2 bases and J by 0 bases, leaving 14 bases between them. Germline assignment: CDR1 MNHEY and CDR2 SMNVEV (reference sequence). The length of the CDR3 is 17 residues. The CDR3 loop reads CASSLVGGSNSYNEQFF. The CDR3 DNA follows: TGTGCCAGCAGTTTAGTAGGTGGGAGCAACTCCTACAATGAGCAGTTCTTC.

This chain joins TRBV23-1 and TRBJ1-2; TRBD1 might be the D (6 bases). Being an ORF, TRBV23-1 has a function that is uncertain. This CDR3 spans 13 amino acids. With 0 bases removed from V and 6 bases from J, the gap between germline ends came to 8 bases. CDR3 in DNA: TGCGCCAGCAGTCAATCCCACAGGGATGGCTACACCTTC. It specifies CASSQSHRDGYTF.

V usage is TRBV9 and J usage is TRBJ1-3, with unresolved D. Germline V gene data show CDR1 as SGDLS and CDR2 as YYNGEE. The CDR3 sequence is 16 residues long. V dropped 0 bases and J dropped 2 bases, with 12 bases sitting between them. The CDR3 region is CASSVDSETPGNTIYF. In nucleotides, the CDR3 is TGTGCCAGCAGCGTAGATTCGGAGACCCCTGGAAACACCATATATTTT.

The chain combines TRBV28 with TRBJ2-7; TRBD2 might be the D (5 bases). With 2 bases removed from V and 5 bases from J, the gap between germline ends came to 10 bases. The germline CDR1 and CDR2 sequences are MDHEN and SYDVKM. The CDR3 consists of 13 residues. The CDR3 nucleotides read TGTGCCAGCAGTTTAGAGGGCTTGAACGAGCAGTACTTC. The encoded protein is CASSLEGLNEQYF.

The chain recombines TRBV18 with TRBJ1-4, with TRBD1 as a possible D gene (5 bases). This CDR3 has 17 residues. Germline CDR1 is KGHSH and CDR2 is LQKENI. Deletions cut 4 bases from V and 2 bases from J, with 17 bases between. The CDR3 nucleotides read TGTGCCAGCTCACAAGACAGTCCGGCAAGGACTAATGAAAAACTGTTTTTT. This codes for CASSQDSPARTNEKLFF.

The V call is TRBV5-1, the J call TRBJ2-7; no reliable D call. Trimming stripped 1 base from V and 2 bases from J, with 10 bases between. The CDR3 spans 14 residues. Germline V CDR1 and CDR2: SGHRS, YFSETQ. The CDR3 is CASSLSPGPYEQYF. CDR3 bases: TGCGCCAGCAGCTTGAGTCCGGGTCCCTACGAGCAGTACTTC.

The chain recombines TRBV19 with TRBJ1-2; TRBD1 matches at 8 bases. V was clipped by 4 bases and J by 9 bases; unmatched bases: 10. From germline, CDR1 is LNHDA and CDR2 SQIVND (reference sequence). The CDR3 runs to 14 residues. The CDR3 DNA sequence: TGTGCCAGTAGTAACCCCGACAGGGACAGGAGCTACACCTTC. Translating gives CASSNPDRDRSYTF.

Only a few counts were recorded for this clone. V usage is TRBV28 and J usage is TRBJ1-2; D is unresolved. CDR3 length: 14 amino acids. Germline-derived CDR1 and CDR2 are MDHEN and SYDVKM. Trimming removed 3 bases from V and 4 bases from J, with 12 bases in between. CDR3 DNA: TGTGCCAGCAGTTTGGGAGGTCCCGTCTATGGCTACACCTTC. Translated, it gives CASSLGGPVYGYTF.

This clone was counted once. The sample contains more than one DNA sequence encoding this CDR3. The V call is TRBV3-1 (or the pseudogene TRBV3-2), the J call TRBJ2-1; 9 positions agree with TRBD2. The CDR3 loop spans 14 amino acids. The trim removed 4 bases at V and 6 bases at J, leaving 4 bases unmatched. Germline assignment: CDR1 LGHDT and CDR2 YNNKEL (reference sequence). This CDR3 reads CASSLTSGSNEQFF. CDR3 in DNA: TGTGCCAGCAGCCTGACTAGCGGTAGCAATGAGCAGTTCTTC.

The CDR3 DNA reads TGTGCCAGCAGTTACTCGACGGGATACTATGGCTACACCTTC. This codes for CASSYSTGYYGYTF. This chain links TRBV6-5 with TRBJ1-2; no definite D call. Germline V CDR1 and CDR2: MNHEY, SVGAGI. Trimming removed 0 bases at V and 3 bases at J, with 8 bases between. The CDR3 has 14 residues.

The chain is built from TRBV4-1 and TRBJ2-7; perhaps TRBD1 as D (6 bases). V dropped 4 bases and J dropped 6 bases, with 16 bases sitting between them. The CDR3 totals 14 residues. Germline V gives CDR1 MGHRA, CDR2 YSYEKL. In DNA, the CDR3 is TGCGCCAGCAGCCCAGTGCAGGGGTTCTCCGAGCAGTACTTC. Protein product: CASSPVQGFSEQYF.

The chain couples TRBV6-5 to TRBJ2-5; 11 nucleotides align to TRBD2. This CDR3 region has 14 residues. Germline V gene sequence: CDR1 MNHEY, CDR2 SVGAGI. V lost 7 bases to trimming and J lost 7 bases; unmatched junction nucleotides: 8. This CDR3 is CASTQLAGVGTQYF. CDR3 DNA: TGTGCCAGCACTCAACTAGCGGGAGTTGGGACCCAGTACTTC.

The rearrangement joins TRBV5-1 to TRBJ2-5, with D possibly being TRBD2 (5 bases). The CDR3 loop spans 14 amino acids. Germline CDR1 SGHRS, CDR2 YFSETQ. V shed 2 bases and J shed 5 bases, with 13 bases lying between them. CDR3 nucleotide sequence: TGCGCCAGCAGCTTCGAGGGCCGGAGGGAGACCCAGTACTTC. Its translation is CASSFEGRRETQYF.